This paragraph covers one T cell receptor beta chain sequence. Its antigen remains unknown. The data derive from a study of T cell responses to AZD1222 COVID-19 vaccine. Pooled in the analysis were second doses at about 4 or about 12 weeks. Clones were sequenced by immunoSEQ multiplex PCR, and TCRdb holds only the in-frame ones, with some missing. The sample gives around 120,000 clones, roughly 90% of which show up once; around 8.2% is in the top ten. This CDR3 contains 19 residues. V was pared by 1 base and J by 0 bases, with 19 bases between. From germline, CDR1 is SEHNR and CDR2 FQNEAQ (reference sequence). Broader study findings: Females outnumbered males among donors, who were mostly white British; clonal diversity was possibly underestimated. The repertoires were collected only after the peak T cell response.

The sequence was collected from an adult who received the AZD1222 COVID-19 vaccine. The gene calls are TRBV7-9 and TRBJ1-3, with D perhaps matching TRBD1 (5 bases). The specimen was peripheral blood, collected 28 days after the second AZD1222 dose. The DNA of the CDR3 is TGTGCCAGCAGCTTAGGCTGGATCCGAGACAGCGTCTCTGGAAACACCATATATTTT. Residues: CASSLGWIRDSVSGNTIYF.